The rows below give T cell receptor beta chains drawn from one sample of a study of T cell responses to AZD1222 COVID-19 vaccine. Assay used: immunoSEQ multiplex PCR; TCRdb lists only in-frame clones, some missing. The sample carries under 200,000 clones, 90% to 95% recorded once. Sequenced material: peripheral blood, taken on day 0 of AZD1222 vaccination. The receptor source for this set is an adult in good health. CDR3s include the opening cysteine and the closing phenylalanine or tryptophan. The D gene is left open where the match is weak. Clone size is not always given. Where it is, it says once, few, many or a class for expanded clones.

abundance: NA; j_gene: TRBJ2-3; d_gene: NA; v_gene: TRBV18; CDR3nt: TGTGCCAGCTCACCATTCGAGATACGACATACGCAGTATTTT; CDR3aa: CASSPFEIRHTQYF
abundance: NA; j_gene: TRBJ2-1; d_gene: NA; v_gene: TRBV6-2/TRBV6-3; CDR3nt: TGTGCCAGCAGTTATCGGGTAGGGGGTAACAATGAGCAGTTCTTC; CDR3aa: CASSYRVGGNNEQFF
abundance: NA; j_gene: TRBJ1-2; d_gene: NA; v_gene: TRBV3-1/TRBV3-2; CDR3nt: TGTGCCAGCAGCCAAGTTGGCAGCCAAGTAATTAACTATGGCTACACCTTC; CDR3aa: CASSQVGSQVINYGYTF
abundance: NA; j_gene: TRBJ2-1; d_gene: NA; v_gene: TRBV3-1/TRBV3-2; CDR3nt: TGTGCCAGCAGCCAAGATTCGGGCAGGGTTCTAAATGAGCAGTTCTTC; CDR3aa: CASSQDSGRVLNEQFF
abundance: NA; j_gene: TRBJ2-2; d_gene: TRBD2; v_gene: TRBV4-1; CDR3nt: TGCGCCAGCAGCCAATTTGCGGCGGGAGAGAACGGGGAGCTGTTTTTT; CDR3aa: CASSQFAAGENGELFF
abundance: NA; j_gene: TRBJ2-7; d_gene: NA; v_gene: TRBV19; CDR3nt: TGTGCCAGTAGTACCACTACCAACAACTACGAGCAGTACTTC; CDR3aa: CASSTTTNNYEQYF
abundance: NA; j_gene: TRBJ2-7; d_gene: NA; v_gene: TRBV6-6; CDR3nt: TGTGCCAGCAGTCCCTCCTTTTCCGAGCAGTACTTC; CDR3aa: CASSPSFSEQYF
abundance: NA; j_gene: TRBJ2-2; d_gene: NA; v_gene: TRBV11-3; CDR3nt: TGTGCCAGCAGCTTAGGGTCCGCCGGGGAGCTGTTTTTT; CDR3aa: CASSLGSAGELFF
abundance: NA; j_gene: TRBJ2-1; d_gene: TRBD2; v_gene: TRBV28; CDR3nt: TGTGCCAGCAGTTCAAATCCGGGGGGGAACAATGAGCAGTTCTTC; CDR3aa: CASSSNPGGNNEQFF
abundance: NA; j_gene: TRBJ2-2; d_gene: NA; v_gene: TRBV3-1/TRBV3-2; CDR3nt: TGTGCCAGCAGCCACGGTTGGGGAAACGCCGGGGAGCTGTTTTTT; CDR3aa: CASSHGWGNAGELFF
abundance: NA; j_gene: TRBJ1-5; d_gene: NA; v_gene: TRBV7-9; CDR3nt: TGTGCCAGCAGCTTACAGGGGAGTCAGCCCCAGCATTTT; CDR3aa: CASSLQGSQPQHF
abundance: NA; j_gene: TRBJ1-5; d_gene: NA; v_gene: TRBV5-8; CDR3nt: TGTGCCAGCAGCTTGATCCCGGGGAGCAATCAGCCCCAGCATTTT; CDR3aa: CASSLIPGSNQPQHF
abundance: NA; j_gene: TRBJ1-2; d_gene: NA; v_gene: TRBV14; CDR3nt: TGTGCCAGCAGCCCGGGACCGTATAACTATGGCTACACCTTC; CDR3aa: CASSPGPYNYGYTF
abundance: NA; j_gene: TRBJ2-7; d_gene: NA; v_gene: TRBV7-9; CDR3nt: TGTGCCAGCAGCCCTAAACGCGCCTCCTACGAGCAGTACTTC; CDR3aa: CASSPKRASYEQYF
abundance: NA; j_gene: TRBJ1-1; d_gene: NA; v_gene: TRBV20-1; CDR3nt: TGCAGTGCTAGTAACAGGGTGGGGACTGAAGCTTTCTTT; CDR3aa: CSASNRVGTEAFF
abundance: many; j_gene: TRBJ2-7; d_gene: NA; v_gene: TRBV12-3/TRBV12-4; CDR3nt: TGTGCCAGCAGAGGTCCTAGCGACTACGAGCAGTACTTC; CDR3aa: CASRGPSDYEQYF
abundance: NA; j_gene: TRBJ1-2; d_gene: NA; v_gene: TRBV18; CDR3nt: TGTGCCAGCTCACCGAATCCATTCCGATCTAACTATGGCTACACCTTC; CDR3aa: CASSPNPFRSNYGYTF
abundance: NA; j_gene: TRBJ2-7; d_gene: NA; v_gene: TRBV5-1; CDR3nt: TGCGCCAGCAGCCCCGATATCCGTGGGTACGAGCAGTACTTC; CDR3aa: CASSPDIRGYEQYF